One sample yielded the 12 T cell receptor beta chains listed below, sequenced in a study of T cell responses to AZD1222 COVID-19 vaccine (dated by TCRdb to the early 2020s). The sample's time point label, in plain terms: about 28 days (+/-7) after the second vaccine dose. Libraries were built with the immunoSEQ multiplex PCR assay. TCRdb stores this immuneACCESS table with in-frame sequences only. Part of the clones is absent; in the studies checked, under half of the shortfall reflects unresolved V genes, and no reason is known for the rest. Present in this sample are approximately 140,000 clones, roughly 90% of which were seen just once. The top ten constitute under 4% of the sample. The source was peripheral blood, collected 28 days after the second AZD1222 dose. The receptor set was obtained from an adult who received the AZD1222 COVID-19 vaccine.

This chain uses TRBV25-1 with TRBJ1-1, with a weak D call TRBD1 (6 bases). CDR3 size: 14 residues. Germline V CDR1 and CDR2: MGHDK, SYGVNS. V was shortened by 5 bases and J by 4 bases, with 14 bases between the two germline ends. The CDR3 here is CASSFLQGSTEAFF. CDR3 nucleotides: TGTGCCAGCAGTTTCCTCCAGGGGAGCACTGAAGCTTTCTTT.

A remark on this clone: The sample has other DNA sequences that encode this CDR3 too. The chain uses TRBV5-1 and TRBJ2-5; the D gene is possibly TRBD2 (7 bases). Germline CDR1 is SGHRS and CDR2 is YFSETQ. Trimming left V 5 bases short and J 4 bases short, with 12 bases between. This CDR3 has 13 residues. The CDR3 sequence: CASSLAGAETQYF. Written as DNA, the CDR3 is TGCGCCAGCAGTCTCGCGGGGGCAGAGACCCAGTACTTC.

The chain uses TRBV5-1 and TRBJ1-3; no clear D gene. This CDR3 is 19 amino acids long. V lost 0 bases and J lost 0, with 19 bases in between. Germline V lookup: CDR1 SGHRS, CDR2 YFSETQ. The CDR3 protein is CASSLATSSGGISGNTIYF. For the CDR3, the DNA is TGCGCCAGCAGCTTGGCTACTTCGTCGGGAGGGATCTCTGGAAACACCATATATTTT.

The chain carries TRBV18 and TRBJ2-5; TRBD1 is a possible D gene (6 bases). The CDR3 is 16 residues long. V lost 5 bases, J lost 5 bases, and 21 bases lay in between. Germline CDR1 reads KGHSH; CDR2 reads LQKENI. CDR3: CASSYPGRTEGETQYF. The CDR3 bases are TGTGCCAGCTCATACCCGGGTCGGACAGAGGGGGAGACCCAGTACTTC. The whole variable domain, filled in from reference TRBV18 and TRBJ2-5, reads NAGVMQNPRHLVRRRGQEARLRCSPMKGHSHVYWYRQLPEEGLKFMVYLQKENIIDESGMPKERFSAEFPKEGPSILRIQQVVRGDSAAYFCASSYPGRTEGETQYFGPGTRLLVL.

The table lists this clone with a count of one. The rearrangement uses TRBV7-9 and TRBJ1-4, with D perhaps TRBD1 (6 bases). Germline values: CDR1 SEHNR, CDR2 FQNEAQ (reference sequence). Trimming pared 5 bases from V and 7 bases from J, leaving 14 bases between. The CDR3 spans 14 residues. The CDR3 bases are TGTGCCAGCAGCCCTACAGGGTTTCTTGAAAAACTGTTTTTT. Amino acid sequence: CASSPTGFLEKLFF.

This clone was detected only a few times. V is TRBV10-3 and J is TRBJ2-2, with TRBD1 matching over 10 bases. V was pared by 8 bases and J by 3 bases, with 6 bases of the junction left unmatched. CDR1 and CDR2 (germline): ENHRY, SYGVKD. The CDR3 contains 15 residues. CDR3 in DNA: TGTGCCATCGGCCCCGGGACAGGGGACACCGGGGAGCTGTTTTTT. It yields the protein CAIGPGTGDTGELFF.

The chain uses TRBV19 and TRBJ1-6, with TRBD1 matching 9 bases. CDR3 size: 14 residues. The V and J ends lost 9 bases and 10 bases, in that order; junction bases with no gene match: 10. Germline CDR1 reads LNHDA; CDR2 reads SQIVND (reference sequence). CDR3 sequence: CASRTGTGNSPLHF. As DNA, the CDR3 is TGTGCCAGCAGAACCGGGACAGGGAACTCACCCCTCCACTTT.

The V and J genes are TRBV7-6 and TRBJ2-5; 7 nucleotides align to TRBD2. The V gene end was trimmed by 1 base and the J gene end by 4 bases; junction bases not matched to a gene: 9. Per germline, CDR1 SGHVS and CDR2 FNYEAQ. The CDR3 totals 16 residues. The CDR3 region is CASSLVSGGGGETQYF. The CDR3 DNA reads as TGTGCCAGCAGCTTAGTCTCTGGGGGGGGAGGAGAGACCCAGTACTTC.

The chain is built from TRBV7-9 and TRBJ2-1; TRBD2 matches at 8 bases. The length of the CDR3 is 15 residues. V lost 0 bases, J lost 8 bases, and 6 bases stayed unmatched. From germline, CDR1 is SEHNR and CDR2 FQNEAQ (reference sequence). CDR3 residues: CASSLARGEIHEQFF. CDR3 bases: TGTGCCAGCAGCTTAGCGCGGGGGGAGATTCATGAGCAGTTCTTC.

V and J are TRBV29-1 and TRBJ2-2; 14 bases line up with TRBD2. The V gene end was trimmed by 7 bases and the J gene end by 5 bases; junction bases not matched to a gene: 6. The CDR3 covers 15 residues. CDR1 and CDR2 (germline): SQVTM, ANQGSEA. The CDR3 nucleotides read TGCAGCGCCGTGGGACTAGCGGGAGTTACCGGGGAGCTGTTTTTT. It encodes CSAVGLAGVTGELFF.

The V call is TRBV29-1, the J call TRBJ2-2; 11 positions match TRBD1. The J segment lost 6 bases and the V segment lost 7 bases, leaving 7 bases of the junction unmatched. The CDR3 is made up of 14 amino acids. Germline values: CDR1 SQVTM, CDR2 ANQGSEA. CDR3 DNA: TGCAGCGGGACAGGGGGCGGCGGGGCCGGGGAGCTGTTTTTT. Amino acids: CSGTGGGGAGELFF.

The rearrangement links TRBV7-9 to TRBJ1-1, with TRBD1 matching over 8 bases. CDR1 and CDR2 (germline): SEHNR, FQNEAQ (reference sequence). This CDR3 has 16 residues. Trimming removed 6 bases from V and 4 bases from J; junction bases left unmatched: 13. The CDR3 DNA reads as TGTGCCAGCAGTCCTAATCGACAGGGGAGGATCACTGAAGCTTTCTTT. Translated, it gives CASSPNRQGRITEAFF.